This T cell receptor beta chain is from a study of cytomegalovirus exposure and HLA in healthy donors. The overall study: Early released data comprised some 91 million unique TCRs from HLA-typed donors. Study-level findings and limits: In a later analysis, common viral pathogens appeared linked to several of the most significant clusters. The authors confirmed in vitro that a few CMV-associated chains were specific for CMV antigens.

Details on this clone: The antigen remains undetermined.

A multiplex PCR was run with 60 Vbeta primers and 13 Jbeta primers. The method was immunoSEQ multiplex PCR; TCRdb's version includes in-frame clones alone and lacks a portion of them. The sample has about 200,000 clones; roughly 86% are singletons. V lost 6 bases, J lost 3 bases, and 15 bases lay in between. The CDR3 totals 14 residues. Looked up from germline, CDR1 is SGDLS and CDR2 is YYNGEE. The source material was PBMCs. This TCR came from a woman between 18 and 29 years old in good health and CMV-seronegative. The V call is TRBV9, the J call TRBJ1-2; perhaps TRBD1 as D (6 bases). The CDR3 loop reads CASNIGGGDYGYTF. CDR3 DNA: TGTGCCAGCAACATCGGGGGGGGCGACTATGGCTACACCTTC. Variable domain in full (rest from reference TRBV9 and TRBJ1-2): DSGVTQTPKHLITATGQRVTLRCSPRSGDLSVYWYQQSLDQGLQFLIQYYNGEERAKGNILERFSAQQFPDLHSELNLSSLELGDSALYFCASNIGGGDYGYTFGSGTRLTVV.